This T cell receptor (beta chain) appears in the sequencing data of a study of PD-1 blockade in classical Hodgkin lymphoma. Study-wide points: While CD8+ TCR diversity did not rise significantly by C4D1, CD4+ TCR diversity did. Similar baseline diversity was found in complete responders and newly diagnosed patients. The drivers behind the repertoire differences, possibly disease activity or prior therapy, remain undefined.

Every patient had relapsed following autologous stem cell transplantation, and cohorts differed in brentuximab vedotin exposure. The best responses consisted of complete response, partial response or progressive disease. As for this clone: Its target is unknown.

Clones were sequenced by immunoSEQ multiplex PCR, and TCRdb holds only the in-frame ones, with some missing. The table records about 21,000 clones, about 68% of them present only once. V gave up 3 bases and J gave up 8 bases; unmatched junction bases: 18. The germline V gene has CDR1 LGHNA and CDR2 YSLEER. The CDR3 extends over 18 amino acids. This receptor was identified in a human donor with classical Hodgkin lymphoma. J is TRBJ1-4 and V is TRBV4-3; 7 nucleotides line up with TRBD1. The material sequenced was peripheral blood mononuclear cells (PBMCs), taken at baseline. The CDR3 DNA sequence: TGCGCCAGCAGCCAGATTACCCTCATTACAGGGGTTCGAGAAAAACTGTTTTTT. It codes for CASSQITLITGVREKLFF.